This paragraph reports one T cell receptor beta chain. Its antigen is unidentified. The data are from a study of cytomegalovirus exposure and HLA in healthy donors. The wider study: Findings of an earlier analysis included around 120 million unique TCR beta sequences from 180 million or so T cells.

This CDR3 comprises 13 residues. The germline gives CDR1 SNHLY, CDR2 FYNNEI. J gave up 5 bases and V 5 bases, and 4 bases lay outside the gene matches. The study, taken as a whole, reports: TCR beta V- and J-gene trimming was later associated with a missense DCLRE1C variant.

Samples came from healthy bone marrow donors. With 60 Vbeta and 13 Jbeta primers, the PCR was carried out. The table came from immunoSEQ multiplex PCR; TCRdb's copy has only in-frame clones and leaves some out. The repertoire includes 150,000 or so clones, 65% to 80% of them detected once, and approximately 13% sits in the top ten. The sequenced material came from PBMCs. This chain links TRBV2 with TRBJ1-2; 8 bases agree with TRBD1. This receptor was taken from a man aged 40-49 years in good health and CMV-seropositive. The chain's CDR3 is CASSLDREYGYTF. As DNA, the CDR3 is TGTGCCAGCAGTTTGGACAGGGAATATGGCTACACCTTC.